This TCR beta chain came from a study of technical replicates of blood from a handful of donors. Germline CDR1 and CDR2: SGHRS and YFSETQ. V dropped 2 bases and J dropped 0 bases, with 19 bases sitting between them. The CDR3 is 18 residues long. The method was immunoSEQ multiplex PCR; TCRdb's version includes in-frame clones alone and lacks a portion of them. The sample holds tens of thousands of clones, about 97% seen once. The clonotype originates from a human donor in good health. Sequencing was carried out using T cells isolated from PBMCs. The gene calls are TRBV5-1 and TRBJ2-3; weak D call: TRBD2 (6 bases). This CDR3 is CASSFTGTPMTSTDTQYF. CDR3 coding DNA: TGCGCCAGCAGCTTTACCGGGACTCCAATGACCAGCACAGATACGCAGTATTTT.